This T cell receptor (beta chain) stems from a study of read filtering for tumor transcriptome and immune sequencing. Molecular barcoded adaptors covering alpha/delta and beta/gamma chains were used on approximately 400 ng RNA. One entry per CDR3 protein, called by TCRdb with MiXCR from the reads. In the table there are around 140,000 distinct CDR3 sequences, under 15% of which are singletons. A word on this clonotype: This may be a read error, as it is one base from a much larger clone.

The germline gives CDR1 SNHLY, CDR2 FYNNEI. This CDR3 contains 15 residues. The specimen sequenced was a population of CD138-negative cells sorted from bone marrow. The chain combines TRBV2 with TRBJ2-7; 9 nucleotides agree with TRBD1. The TCR originated in a donor aged 40 or older with multiple myeloma. CDR3 loop: CTSSRPRQGAYEQYF. In DNA form, the CDR3 reads TGTACCAGCTCCCGCCCCCGACAGGGGGCCTACGAGCAGTACTTC.